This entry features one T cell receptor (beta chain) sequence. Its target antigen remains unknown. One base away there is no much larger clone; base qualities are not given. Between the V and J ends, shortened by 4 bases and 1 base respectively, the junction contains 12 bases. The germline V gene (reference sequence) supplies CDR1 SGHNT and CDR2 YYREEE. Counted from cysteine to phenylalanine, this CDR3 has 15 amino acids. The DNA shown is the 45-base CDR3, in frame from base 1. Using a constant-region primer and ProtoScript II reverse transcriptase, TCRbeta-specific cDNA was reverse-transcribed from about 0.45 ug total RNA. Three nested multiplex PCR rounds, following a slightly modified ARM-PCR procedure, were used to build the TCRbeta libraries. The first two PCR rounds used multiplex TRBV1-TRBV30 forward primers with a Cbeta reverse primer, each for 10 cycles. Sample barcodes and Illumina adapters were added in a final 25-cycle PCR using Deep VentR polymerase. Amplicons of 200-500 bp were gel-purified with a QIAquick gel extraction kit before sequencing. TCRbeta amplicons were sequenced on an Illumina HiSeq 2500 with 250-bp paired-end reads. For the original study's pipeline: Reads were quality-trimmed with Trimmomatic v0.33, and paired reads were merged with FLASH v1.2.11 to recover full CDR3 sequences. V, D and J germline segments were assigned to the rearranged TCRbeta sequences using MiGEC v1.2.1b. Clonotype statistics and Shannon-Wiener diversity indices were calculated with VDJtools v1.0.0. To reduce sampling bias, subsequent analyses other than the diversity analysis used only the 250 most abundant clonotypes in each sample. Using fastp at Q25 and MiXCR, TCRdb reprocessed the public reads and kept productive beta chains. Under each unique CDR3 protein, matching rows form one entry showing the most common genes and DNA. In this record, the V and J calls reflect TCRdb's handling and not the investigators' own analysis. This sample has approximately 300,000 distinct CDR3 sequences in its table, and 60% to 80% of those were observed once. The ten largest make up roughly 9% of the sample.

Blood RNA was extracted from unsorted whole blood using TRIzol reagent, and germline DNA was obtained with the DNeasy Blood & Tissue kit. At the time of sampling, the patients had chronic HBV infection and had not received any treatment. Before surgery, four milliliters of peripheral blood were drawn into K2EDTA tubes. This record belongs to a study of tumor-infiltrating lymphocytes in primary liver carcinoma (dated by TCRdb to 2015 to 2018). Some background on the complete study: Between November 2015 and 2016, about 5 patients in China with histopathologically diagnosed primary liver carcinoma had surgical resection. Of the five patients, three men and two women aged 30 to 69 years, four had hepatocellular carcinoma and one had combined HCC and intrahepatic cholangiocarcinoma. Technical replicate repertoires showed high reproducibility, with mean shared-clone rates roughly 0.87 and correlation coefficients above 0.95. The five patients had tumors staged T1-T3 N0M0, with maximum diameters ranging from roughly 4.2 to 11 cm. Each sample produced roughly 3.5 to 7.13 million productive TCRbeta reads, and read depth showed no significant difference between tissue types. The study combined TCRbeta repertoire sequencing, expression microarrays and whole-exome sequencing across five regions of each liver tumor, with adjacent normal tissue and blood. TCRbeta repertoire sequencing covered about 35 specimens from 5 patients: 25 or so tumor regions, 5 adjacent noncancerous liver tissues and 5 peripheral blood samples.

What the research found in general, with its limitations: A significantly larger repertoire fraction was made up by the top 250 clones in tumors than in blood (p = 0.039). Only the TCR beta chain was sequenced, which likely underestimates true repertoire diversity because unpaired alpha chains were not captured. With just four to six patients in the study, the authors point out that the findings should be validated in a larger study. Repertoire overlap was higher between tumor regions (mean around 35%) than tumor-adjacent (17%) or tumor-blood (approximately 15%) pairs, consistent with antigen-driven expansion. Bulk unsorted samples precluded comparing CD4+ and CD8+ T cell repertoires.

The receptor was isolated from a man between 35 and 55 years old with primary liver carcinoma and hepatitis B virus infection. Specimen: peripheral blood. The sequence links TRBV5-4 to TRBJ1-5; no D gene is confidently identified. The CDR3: CASSQTPDSNQPQHF. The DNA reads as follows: TGTGCCAGCAGCCAAACGCCAGACAGCAATCAGCCCCAGCATTTT.